This T cell receptor beta chain was identified in a study of identifying expanded T cells in peripheral blood. The study, taken as a whole, reports: Over two and four weeks, about 15 and 19 clones changed, versus roughly 1.1 between replicates. Variance in clone template counts between roughly two-week samples significantly increased with total template count across all healthy donors.

CDR3 size: 15 residues. V lost 6 bases, J lost 5 bases, and 7 bases stayed unmatched. Germline V gene sequence: CDR1 MDHEN, CDR2 SYDVKM. Only in-frame clones appear in the TCRdb table, and some are missing; sequencing was by immunoSEQ multiplex PCR. Of more than 65,000 clones in the sample, around nine tenths were seen once. This clone appeared once. What it recognizes is unknown. No infections or other immune events were documented during collection. Material for sequencing was blood. The chain carries TRBV28 and TRBJ2-5, with TRBD2 matching over 12 bases. This sequence was found in a person aged 18 to 69 in good health. This chain's CDR3 is CASSPGLAGRETQYF. CDR3 DNA: TGTGCCAGCAGCCCCGGACTAGCGGGACGGGAGACCCAGTACTTC.